The rows below give T cell receptor beta chains drawn from one sample of a study of cytotoxic CD8 clonotypes in ibrutinib-treated CLL. Sequencing was performed with immunoSEQ multiplex PCR; in TCRdb, only in-frame clones are kept and a portion is missing. The repertoire holds some 200,000 clones, with around 70% as singletons. The specimen comprised PBMCs, sampled after 12 months of ibrutinib treatment. Receptors originate from a human donor with chronic lymphocytic leukemia. Both conserved end residues are part of each CDR3. D genes are given only for firm matches. Size is stated for part of the rows, as once, few or many counts, or as a class when the clone is expanded.

d_call	v_call	clone_size	j_call	cdr3_aa	cdr3_nt
-	TRBV2	few	TRBJ2-5	CASSRQYGAETQYF	TGTGCCAGCAGCAGACAGTATGGGGCAGAGACCCAGTACTTC
TRBD1	TRBV6-5	few	TRBJ1-2	CASSWTGDGYTF	TGTGCCAGCAGTTGGACAGGTGATGGCTACACCTTC
-	TRBV4-3	-	TRBJ2-2	CASSQDRGLNTGELFF	TGCGCCAGCAGCCAAGACAGGGGACTAAACACCGGGGAGCTGTTTTTT
-	TRBV6-5	once	TRBJ2-7	CASSPAGSSYEQYF	TGTGCCAGCAGTCCAGCAGGGTCCTCCTACGAGCAGTACTTC
-	TRBV27	once	TRBJ1-5	CASSSVNSNQPQHF	TGTGCCAGCAGTTCGGTCAATAGCAATCAGCCCCAGCATTTT
-	TRBV30	-	TRBJ1-4	CAWSRDVNEKLFF	TGTGCCTGGAGTCGGGACGTTAATGAAAAACTGTTTTTT
-	TRBV25-1	-	TRBJ1-2	CACWGSYGYTF	TGTGCCTGCTGGGGGAGTTATGGCTACACCTTC
TRBD1	TRBV5-1	-	TRBJ2-2	CASSLWQGAGELFF	TGCGCCAGCAGCTTATGGCAGGGGGCCGGGGAGCTGTTTTTT
TRBD1	TRBV29-1	-	TRBJ1-2	CSVGQGGKDGYTF	TGCAGCGTTGGACAGGGCGGTAAGGATGGCTACACCTTC
-	TRBV30	-	TRBJ2-1	CAQKGAGVGEQFF	TGTGCCCAGAAGGGAGCCGGAGTTGGTGAGCAGTTCTTC
-	TRBV7-2	-	TRBJ1-2	CASSQDGVYGYTF	TGTGCCAGCAGCCAAGACGGGGTCTATGGCTACACCTTC
-	TRBV6-6	-	TRBJ2-7	CASGAGYEQYF	TGTGCCAGCGGGGCGGGCTACGAGCAGTACTTC
-	TRBV7-3	few	TRBJ1-1	CASSDRPTGNTEAFF	TGTGCCAGCAGCGACAGACCGACAGGGAACACTGAAGCTTTCTTT
-	TRBV5-1	once	TRBJ1-1	CASSNPGTQNTEAFF	TGCGCCAGCAGCAACCCCGGGACACAGAACACTGAAGCTTTCTTT
TRBD1	TRBV9	-	TRBJ1-6	CASSATGVSPLHF	TGTGCCAGCAGCGCGACAGGGGTCTCACCCCTCCACTTT
-	TRBV7-2	once	TRBJ2-5	CASSSPLGYQETQYF	TGTGCCAGCAGCTCCCCGCTGGGCTACCAAGAGACCCAGTACTTC
TRBD1	TRBV7-3	-	TRBJ1-4	CASSLVSGGLNEKLFF	TGTGCCAGCAGCTTGGTTTCAGGGGGGCTTAATGAAAAACTGTTTTTT
-	TRBV30	few	TRBJ1-4	CAWSRDTNEKLFF	TGTGCCTGGAGTAGGGACACTAATGAAAAACTGTTTTTT
-	TRBV30	-	TRBJ1-4	CAWSGSRTLLNEKLFF	TGTGCCTGGAGCGGCAGTCGGACATTATTAAATGAAAAACTGTTTTTT
-	TRBV2	-	TRBJ2-7	CASTRKGPGSYEQYF	TGTGCCAGCACGAGGAAGGGCCCAGGCTCCTACGAGCAGTACTTC
TRBD1	TRBV5-4	once	TRBJ2-7	CASSRGQGPPYEQYF	TGTGCCAGCAGCAGGGGACAGGGACCCCCCTACGAGCAGTACTTC
TRBD1	TRBV5-1	many	TRBJ1-2	CASSIYRGYGYTF	TGCGCCAGCAGCATCTACAGGGGCTATGGCTACACCTTC
-	TRBV9	-	TRBJ2-7	CASSARDVGYEQYF	TGTGCCAGCAGCGCCCGGGACGTAGGCTACGAGCAGTACTTC
-	TRBV27	once	TRBJ2-1	CASSPLAAGYNEQFF	TGTGCCAGCAGTCCCTTAGCGGCCGGCTACAATGAGCAGTTCTTC
TRBD1	TRBV27	-	TRBJ1-4	CASSFTGETNEKLFF	TGTGCCAGCAGTTTTACAGGGGAGACTAATGAAAAACTGTTTTTT
-	TRBV19	-	TRBJ1-5	CASSIGGGQGQPQHF	TGTGCCAGTAGTATAGGGGGGGGGCAAGGTCAGCCCCAGCATTTT
-	TRBV7-9	-	TRBJ2-5	CASSFGGETQYF	TGTGCCAGCAGCTTTGGGGGAGAGACCCAGTACTTC
TRBD1	TRBV5-1	-	TRBJ1-2	CASSSGGTGVNYGYTF	TGCGCCAGCAGCTCCGGCGGGACAGGGGTAAACTATGGCTACACCTTC
TRBD1	TRBV7-2	-	TRBJ1-1	CASSQTGGAETEAFF	TGTGCCAGCAGCCAAACAGGGGGCGCAGAAACTGAAGCTTTCTTT
TRBD2	TRBV28	-	TRBJ2-5	CASSLVVGGGWQETQYF	TGTGCCAGCAGTTTAGTGGTCGGGGGAGGGTGGCAAGAGACCCAGTACTTC
-	TRBV6-5	-	TRBJ2-7	CASRPGGASYEQYF	TGTGCCAGCAGACCGGGCGGTGCCTCCTACGAGCAGTACTTC
-	TRBV18	-	TRBJ1-3	CASSHDRDTIYF	TGTGCCAGCTCACACGACAGAGACACCATATATTTT
-	TRBV9	-	TRBJ2-2	CASRRTDQNTGELFF	TGTGCCAGCAGACGGACAGACCAAAACACCGGGGAGCTGTTTTTT
-	TRBV30	-	TRBJ1-5	CAWSVLAGQPQHF	TGTGCCTGGAGTGTACTTGCAGGGCAGCCCCAGCATTTT
TRBD1	TRBV2	-	TRBJ1-5	CASTSTGVQPQHF	TGTGCCAGCACCTCGACAGGGGTCCAGCCCCAGCATTTT
TRBD1	TRBV30	-	TRBJ1-4	CAWNPLDRVEKLFF	TGTGCCTGGAATCCCCTGGACAGGGTTGAAAAACTGTTTTTT
-	TRBV19	-	TRBJ2-7	CASSIGSTDLTYEQYF	TGTGCCAGTAGTATAGGTTCCACCGACCTTACCTACGAGCAGTACTTC
-	TRBV6-1	-	TRBJ1-3	CASNTQSSGNTIYF	TGTGCCAGCAACACACAGAGCTCTGGAAACACCATATATTTT
-	TRBV11-2	few	TRBJ1-2	CASSLLSVLGHGYTF	TGTGCCAGCAGCTTACTTTCTGTCTTAGGTCATGGCTACACCTTC
-	TRBV28	few	TRBJ1-2	CASSLTYYGYTF	TGTGCCAGCAGTCTGACTTACTATGGCTACACCTTC
-	TRBV9	-	TRBJ1-4	CASSSTPTGEKLFF	TGTGCCAGCAGCTCTACACCCACCGGGGAAAAACTGTTTTTT
TRBD1	TRBV18	once	TRBJ1-5	CASSPPGTGYNQPQHF	TGTGCCAGCTCACCACCAGGGACAGGGTACAATCAGCCCCAGCATTTT
-	TRBV9	-	TRBJ1-3	CASGWTNRNTIYF	TGTGCCAGCGGGTGGACAAACAGAAACACCATATATTTT
TRBD1	TRBV2	-	TRBJ1-1	CAGSGTGSSVNTEAFF	TGTGCCGGATCCGGGACAGGGTCCTCGGTGAACACTGAAGCTTTCTTT
-	TRBV25-1	-	TRBJ1-4	CASVERGKTNEKLFF	TGTGCCAGCGTAGAACGGGGGAAGACTAATGAAAAACTGTTTTTT